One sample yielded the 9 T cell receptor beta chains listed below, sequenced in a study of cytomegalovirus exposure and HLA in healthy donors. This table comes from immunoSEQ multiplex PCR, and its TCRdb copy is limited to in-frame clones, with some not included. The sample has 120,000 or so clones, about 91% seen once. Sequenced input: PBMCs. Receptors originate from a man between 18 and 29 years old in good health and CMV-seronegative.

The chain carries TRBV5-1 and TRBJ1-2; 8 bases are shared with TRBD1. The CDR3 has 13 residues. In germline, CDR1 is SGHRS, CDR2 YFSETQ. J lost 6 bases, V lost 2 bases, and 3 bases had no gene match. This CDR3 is CASSLQGGDGYTF. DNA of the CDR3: TGCGCCAGCAGCTTACAGGGGGGAGATGGCTACACCTTC.

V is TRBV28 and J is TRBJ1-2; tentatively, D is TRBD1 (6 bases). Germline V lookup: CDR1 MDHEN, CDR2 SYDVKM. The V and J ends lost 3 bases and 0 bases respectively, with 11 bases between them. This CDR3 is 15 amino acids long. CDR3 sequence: CASSFRQESNYGYTF. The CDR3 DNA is TGTGCCAGCAGTTTCCGACAGGAATCTAACTATGGCTACACCTTC.

Here the CDR3 DNA reads TGTGCCAGCAGCTTACGGGGGACGAACACTGAAGCTTTCTTT. Protein product: CASSLRGTNTEAFF. J is TRBJ1-1 and V is TRBV11-2, with D possibly being TRBD1 (5 bases). The CDR3 consists of 14 residues. Germline CDR1 SGHAT, CDR2 FQNNGV. Trimming took off 2 bases at V and 1 base at J, with 8 bases between the two ends.

CDR3 DNA: TGCGCCAGCAGCTTGGCTGTACAGGGGAGCAATTCACCCCTCCACTTT. This encodes CASSLAVQGSNSPLHF. This chain uses TRBV5-1 with TRBJ1-6; 7 bases line up with TRBD1. The junction had 7 bases not matched to a gene; V was cut back by 0 bases and J by 7 bases. The germline V gene encodes CDR1 SGHRS and CDR2 YFSETQ. This CDR3 has 16 residues.

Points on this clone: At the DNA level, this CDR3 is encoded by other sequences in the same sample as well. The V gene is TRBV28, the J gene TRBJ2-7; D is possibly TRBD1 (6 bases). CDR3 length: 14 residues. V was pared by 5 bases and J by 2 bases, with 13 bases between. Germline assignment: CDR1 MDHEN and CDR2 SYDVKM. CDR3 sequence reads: CASSLRGLTYEQYF. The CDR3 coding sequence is TGTGCCAGCAGTCTCAGGGGCTTGACCTACGAGCAGTACTTC.

The CDR3 sequence: CASSQEGRTEAFF. In DNA form, the CDR3 reads TGTGCCAGCAGCCAAGAGGGTAGGACTGAAGCTTTCTTT. The chain couples TRBV9 to TRBJ1-1, with unresolved D. The CDR3 has 13 residues. CDR1 and CDR2 from the germline V gene are SGDLS and YYNGEE. V lost 4 bases and J lost 5, with 12 bases in between.

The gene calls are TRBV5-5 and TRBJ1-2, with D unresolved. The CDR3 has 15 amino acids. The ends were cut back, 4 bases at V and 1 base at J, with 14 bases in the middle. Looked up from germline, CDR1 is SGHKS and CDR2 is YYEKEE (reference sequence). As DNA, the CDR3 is TGTGCCAGCAGCCCGGCGAGCGGAATTAACTATGGCTACACCTTC. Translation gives CASSPASGINYGYTF.

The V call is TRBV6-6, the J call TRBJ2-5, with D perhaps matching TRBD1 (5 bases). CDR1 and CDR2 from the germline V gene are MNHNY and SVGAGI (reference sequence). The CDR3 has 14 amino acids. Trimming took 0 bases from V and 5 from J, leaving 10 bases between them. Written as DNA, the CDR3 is TGTGCCAGCAGTTACTCGGCAGGGTGGGAGACCCAGTACTTC. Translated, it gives CASSYSAGWETQYF.

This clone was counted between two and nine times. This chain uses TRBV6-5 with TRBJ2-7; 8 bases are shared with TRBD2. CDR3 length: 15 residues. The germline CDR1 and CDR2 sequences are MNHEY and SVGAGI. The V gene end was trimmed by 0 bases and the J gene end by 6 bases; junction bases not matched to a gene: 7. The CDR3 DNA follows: TGTGCCAGCAGTTACTCGGCCAGCGGGAGTTTCGAGCAGTACTTC. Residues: CASSYSASGSFEQYF.